This passage covers 27 T cell receptor beta chains from one sample sequenced in a study of shared clonotypes between healthy human individuals. TCRdb keeps only in-frame clones here, not all; method: immunoSEQ multiplex PCR. The sample records some 470,000 clones, 76% being singletons. Sequenced material: PBMCs. All receptors derive from a middle-aged woman in good health. Some clones in this sample may be carry-over from other donors' samples.

Regarding this clone: Given a much more abundant clone one base away, this may be a read error. The chain joins TRBV7-8 to TRBJ1-5, with D maybe TRBD1 (6 bases). Germline loops: CDR1 SGHVS, CDR2 FQNEAQ. Trimming removed 4 bases at V and 0 bases at J, with 19 bases between. The CDR3 has 18 residues. The CDR3 is CASSSRGRGGYSNQPQHF. The CDR3, as DNA: TGTGCCAGCAGCTCCCGGGGCAGGGGAGGATATAGCAATCAGCCCCAGCATTTT.

V usage is TRBV19 and J usage is TRBJ1-1; 7 nucleotides agree with TRBD1. CDR3 length equals 15 residues. CDR1 and CDR2 from the germline V gene are LNHDA and SQIVND (reference sequence). V gave up 5 bases and J gave up 11 bases; unmatched junction bases: 17. The CDR3 is CASSSRTGQRRSAFF. The CDR3 coding sequence is TGTGCCAGTAGTTCCCGGACAGGTCAGCGTCGTTCGGCTTTCTTT.

This clone came up once. J is TRBJ2-3 and V is TRBV27; TRBD1 matches 7 bases. This CDR3 has 13 residues. V shed 8 bases and J 2 bases; nucleotides not matched to a gene: 4. The germline V gene encodes CDR1 MNHEY and CDR2 SMNVEV (reference sequence). The CDR3 nucleotides read TGTGCCAGCCGCGACAGGGCCACAGATACGCAGTATTTT. This translates into CASRDRATDTQYF.

V and J are TRBV9 and TRBJ2-3, with no clear D. Trimming cost V 1 base and J 0 bases, with 9 bases left between them. CDR1 is SGDLS and CDR2 is YYNGEE in the germline V gene. This CDR3 contains 15 residues. The CDR3 loop is CASSVTATSTDTQYF. In nucleotides, the CDR3 is TGTGCCAGCAGCGTAACGGCTACTAGCACAGATACGCAGTATTTT.

The rearrangement joins TRBV30 to TRBJ2-7; D might be TRBD1 or TRBD2, each matching 5 bases. The closer fit of TRBJ2-5 to the DNA end suggests the J call may be wrong. Germline assignment: CDR1 GTSNPN and CDR2 SVGIG (reference sequence). This CDR3 has 14 amino acids. This CDR3 reads CAWAQGVVGETQYF. The CDR3 coding sequence is TGTGCCTGGGCTCAGGGAGTGGTGGGAGAGACCCAGTACTTC.

This clone has a single count. The chain combines TRBV10-2 with TRBJ1-3; 8 positions agree with TRBD1. The length of the CDR3 is 16 residues. Germline CDR1 reads WSHSY; CDR2 reads SAAADI. V was clipped by 2 bases and J by 0 bases; unmatched bases: 3. This CDR3 reads CASSETQGASGNTIYF. CDR3 coding DNA: TGCGCCAGCAGTGAGACTCAGGGGGCCTCTGGAAACACCATATATTTT.

J is TRBJ2-7 and V is TRBV11-2; D may be TRBD1 (6 bases). Trimming took 5 bases from V and 7 from J, leaving 18 bases between them. CDR3 length equals 14 residues. Per the germline V gene, CDR1 is SGHAT and CDR2 is FQNNGV. Written as DNA, the CDR3 is TGTGCCAGCAGCCCCAGGGGTCCCTACGAGGAGCAGTACTTC. It specifies CASSPRGPYEEQYF. The variable domain in full, completed from reference TRBV11-2 and TRBJ2-7, reads EAGVAQSPRYKIIEKRQSVAFWCNPISGHATLYWYQQILGQGPKLLIQFQNNGVVDDSQLPKDRFSAERLKGVDSTLKIQPAKLEDSAVYLCASSPRGPYEEQYFGPGTRLTVT.

The chain is built from TRBV25-1 and TRBJ1-5; unclear D gene. The CDR3 covers 12 residues. Germline V gene lookup returns CDR1 MGHDK and CDR2 SYGVNS. Trimming shortened V by 6 bases and J by 8 bases, and 11 bases separated the two germline ends. Here the CDR3 reads CASRAGEEPQHF. The CDR3 DNA is TGTGCCAGCAGGGCAGGCGAGGAGCCCCAGCATTTT.

The chain is built from TRBV2 and TRBJ1-5, with 8 nucleotides matching TRBD1. Germline CDR1 is SNHLY and CDR2 is FYNNEI. Germline trimming cut 2 bases from V and 7 bases from J; bases unmatched to any gene: 10. CDR3 length: 16 residues. CDR3 coding DNA: TGTGCCAGCAGTGAAAATGTTGCAGGGGGCCGCCAGCCCCAGCATTTT. Encoded protein: CASSENVAGGRQPQHF. Based on the CDR3 plus reference TRBV2 and TRBJ1-5, the full variable domain is EPEVTQTPSHQVTQMGQEVILRCVPISNHLYFYWYRQILGQKVEFLVSFYNNEISEKSEIFDDQFSVERPDGSNFTLKIRSTKLEDSAMYFCASSENVAGGRQPQHFGDGTRLSIL.

V gene TRBV5-1 combines with J gene TRBJ1-2; D gene ambiguous. The CDR3 runs to 15 residues. V gave up 0 bases and J gave up 5 bases, with 14 bases separating them. Germline loops: CDR1 SGHRS, CDR2 YFSETQ. CDR3 bases: TGCGCCAGCAGCTTGGGACGGGTTTCGGGGTATGGCTACACCTTC. It codes for CASSLGRVSGYGYTF.

The rearrangement links TRBV15 to TRBJ2-3, with 9 bases lining up with TRBD1. Germline V lookup: CDR1 LNHNV, CDR2 YYDKDF (reference sequence). The V and J ends lost 1 base and 4 bases, in that order; junction bases with no gene match: 6. The length of the CDR3 is 16 residues. In DNA, the CDR3 is TGTGCCACCAGCAGAGGGCGGGGACAGGGTGCAGATACGCAGTATTTT. The encoded protein is CATSRGRGQGADTQYF.

This chain uses TRBV28 with TRBJ2-5; 7 nucleotides align to TRBD2. V lost 5 bases and J lost 2; bases outside the gene matches: 8. CDR3 length: 15 amino acids. Germline V lookup: CDR1 MDHEN, CDR2 SYDVKM. In DNA, the CDR3 is TGTGCCAGCAGTACTACTAGCGACCCTCAAGAGACCCAGTACTTC. It translates to CASSTTSDPQETQYF. The whole variable domain, remainder taken from reference TRBV28 and TRBJ2-5, is DVKVTQSSRYLVKRTGEKVFLECVQDMDHENMFWYRQDPGLGLRLIYFSYDVKMKEKGDIPEGYSVSREKKERFSLILESASTNQTSMYLCASSTTSDPQETQYFGPGTRLLVL.

The CDR3 DNA reads TGTGCCAGCAGACGGACTAGTCGGGGTGAGCAGTACTTC. Residues: CASRRTSRGEQYF. The rearrangement links TRBV28 to TRBJ2-7; TRBD2 matches 7 bases. The trim removed 6 bases at V and 7 bases at J, leaving 9 bases unmatched. Germline CDR1 reads MDHEN; CDR2 reads SYDVKM. This CDR3 is 13 amino acids long. The full variable domain, with the rest looked up from reference TRBV28 and TRBJ2-7, is DVKVTQSSRYLVKRTGEKVFLECVQDMDHENMFWYRQDPGLGLRLIYFSYDVKMKEKGDIPEGYSVSREKKERFSLILESASTNQTSMYLCASRRTSRGEQYFGPGTRLTVT.

As regards this clone: Given a much more abundant clone one base away, this may be a read error. The chain uses TRBV29-1 and TRBJ1-1; weak D call: TRBD1 (6 bases). The CDR3 is 13 amino acids. Germline lookup yields CDR1 SQVTM and CDR2 ANQGSEA. CDR3 residues: CSVDYGGGTGAFF. The CDR3 nucleotides are TGCAGCGTTGATTATGGTGGGGGCACTGGAGCTTTCTTT. The complete variable domain, with remaining parts taken from reference TRBV29-1 and TRBJ1-1, reads SAVISQKPSRDICQRGTSLTIQCQVDSQVTMMFWYRQQPGQSLTLIATANQGSEATYESGFVIDKFPISRPNLTFSTLTVSNMSPEDSSIYLCSVDYGGGTGAFFGQGTRLTVV.

This clone was detected once. The chain uses TRBV28 and TRBJ1-3, with 9 bases matching TRBD1. Germline V CDR1 and CDR2: MDHEN, SYDVKM. Trimming cost V 6 bases and J 2 bases; bases outside gene matches: 5. The CDR3 spans 15 residues. This CDR3 is CASRPTGGAGNTIYF. The CDR3 DNA follows: TGTGCCAGCAGGCCGACAGGGGGAGCTGGAAACACCATATATTTT.

In this sample, this clone turned up once. V usage is TRBV6-5 and J usage is TRBJ1-2; TRBD1 matches at 7 bases. The CDR3 has 13 residues. Germline V gives CDR1 MNHEY, CDR2 SVGAGI. The ends lost 2 bases at V and 7 bases at J; junction bases unmatched: 4. The chain's CDR3 is CASSYATGSGYTF. The CDR3 DNA sequence: TGTGCCAGCAGTTACGCGACAGGGTCTGGCTACACCTTC.

The chain uses TRBV7-9 and TRBJ2-3; 12 bases are a match to TRBD2. After removal of 3 bases from V and 4 bases from J, the junction contained 2 bases not matched to a gene. Germline-derived CDR1 and CDR2 are SEHNR and FQNEAQ (reference sequence). This CDR3 is 15 amino acids long. The CDR3 loop reads CASSLTSGSADTQYF. The CDR3, as DNA: TGTGCCAGCAGCTTGACTAGCGGGAGCGCAGATACGCAGTATTTT.

The rearrangement uses TRBV29-1 and TRBJ2-7; 8 bases are a match to TRBD1. The ends lost 4 bases at V and 0 bases at J; junction bases unmatched: 5. From germline, CDR1 is SQVTM and CDR2 ANQGSEA. CDR3 length equals 14 residues. The CDR3 reads CSVAPGQDSYEQYF. In DNA, the CDR3 is TGCAGCGTTGCCCCGGGACAGGACTCCTACGAGCAGTACTTC.

This sequence joins TRBV5-6 and TRBJ2-6, with TRBD1 as a possible D gene (5 bases). The V and J ends lost 1 base and 2 bases respectively, with 13 bases between them. Germline V CDR1 and CDR2: SGHDT, YYEEEE. This CDR3 has 17 residues. CDR3 bases: TGTGCCAGCAGCTTGAGGCAGGGTAGGGCTGGGGCCAACGTCCTGACTTTC. It translates to CASSLRQGRAGANVLTF.

In its sample, this clone was seen many times. The chain combines TRBV25-1 with TRBJ1-4; 8 positions match TRBD1. This CDR3 contains 15 residues. The V segment lost 5 bases and the J segment 6 bases; nucleotides outside the gene matches: 8. Germline V gives CDR1 MGHDK, CDR2 SYGVNS. The CDR3 bases are TGTGCCAGCAGTTTTACCGGGACAGGATATGAAAAACTGTTTTTT. It translates to CASSFTGTGYEKLFF.

The rearrangement uses TRBV6-1 and TRBJ2-4, with D unclear. The V end was cut by 0 bases, the J end by 5 bases, with 5 bases between. CDR3 length: 13 residues. CDR1 is MNHNS, CDR2 SASEGT, per germline. The CDR3 spells CASSEAGQNIQYF. In nucleotides, the CDR3 is TGTGCCAGCAGTGAAGCCGGACAAAACATTCAGTACTTC.

This sequence joins TRBV10-3 and TRBJ2-7, with TRBD1 identical over 9 bases. The CDR3 extends over 13 amino acids. CDR1 is ENHRY, CDR2 SYGVKD, per germline. V lost 6 bases and J lost 5; bases outside the gene matches: 5. The CDR3 region has the DNA TGTGCCATCAGAGGGACAGGGCGCCACGAGCAGTACTTC. This gives the protein CAIRGTGRHEQYF.

This sequence joins TRBV4-1 and TRBJ2-5; the D gene is possibly TRBD2 (5 bases). Germline lookup yields CDR1 MGHRA and CDR2 YSYEKL. The CDR3 has 14 residues. Trimming pared 0 bases from V and 5 bases from J, leaving 10 bases between. The CDR3 DNA sequence: TGCGCCAGCAGCCAAGATCACGGCGGGGAGACCCAGTACTTC. Translated: CASSQDHGGETQYF.

With regard to this clone: In the same sample, other DNA sequences code for this CDR3. V usage is TRBV30 and J usage is TRBJ1-5, with unresolved D. The germline V gene has CDR1 GTSNPN and CDR2 SVGIG (reference sequence). This CDR3 is built from 13 residues. The ends were cut back, 0 bases at V and 2 bases at J, with 5 bases in the middle. For the CDR3, the DNA is TGTGCCTGGAGTGTACGAGGCAATCAGCCCCAGCATTTT. Encoded protein: CAWSVRGNQPQHF.

As concerns this clone: The same CDR3 arises from other DNA sequences in this sample as well. The chain couples TRBV18 to TRBJ2-5, with a tentative D call TRBD1 (5 bases). V shed 2 bases and J shed 7 bases, with 14 bases lying between them. This CDR3 has 14 residues. CDR1 KGHSH and CDR2 LQKENI come from the germline V gene. The CDR3 region has the DNA TGTGCCAGCTCACCAAGGGGCAGGGAAGGGACCCAGTACTTC. Its translation: CASSPRGREGTQYF.

This chain links TRBV15 with TRBJ2-2; possible D gene TRBD1, 5 bases. The V and J ends lost 1 base and 1 base respectively, with 10 bases between them. Germline loops: CDR1 LNHNV, CDR2 YYDKDF (reference sequence). The CDR3 has 16 amino acids. The chain's CDR3 is CATSRGKGLNTGELFF. In nucleotides, the CDR3 is TGTGCCACCAGCAGAGGGAAGGGGTTGAACACCGGGGAGCTGTTTTTT. The full variable domain, rest sourced from reference TRBV15 and TRBJ2-2, is DAMVIQNPRYQVTQFGKPVTLSCSQTLNHNVMYWYQQKSSQAPKLLFHYYDKDFNNEADTPDNFQSRRPNTSFCFLDIRSPGLGDTAMYLCATSRGKGLNTGELFFGEGSRLTVL.

This clone was observed once. The chain combines TRBV27 with TRBJ2-7; 10 bases match TRBD2. V was clipped by 2 bases and J by 2 bases; unmatched bases: 3. Germline V CDR1 and CDR2: MNHEY, SMNVEV (reference sequence). This CDR3 has 15 residues. The CDR3 region has the DNA TGTGCCAGCAGTTTACGGACTAGCGGCACCTACGAGCAGTACTTC. Translated, it gives CASSLRTSGTYEQYF.